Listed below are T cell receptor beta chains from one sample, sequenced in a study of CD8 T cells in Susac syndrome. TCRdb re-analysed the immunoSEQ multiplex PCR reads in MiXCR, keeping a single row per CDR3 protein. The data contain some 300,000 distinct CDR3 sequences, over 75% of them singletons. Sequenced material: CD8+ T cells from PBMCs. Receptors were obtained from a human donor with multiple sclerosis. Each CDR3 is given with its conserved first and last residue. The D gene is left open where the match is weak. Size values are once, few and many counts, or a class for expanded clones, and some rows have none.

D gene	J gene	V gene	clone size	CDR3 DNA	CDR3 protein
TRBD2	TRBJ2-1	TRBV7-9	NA	TGTGCCAGCAGAACCCCCCCTAGCGGGACTGAATCCTACAATGAGCAGTTCTTC	CASRTPPSGTESYNEQFF
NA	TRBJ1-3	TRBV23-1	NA	TGCGCCAGCAGCCCCGCCGCCGACAGGTCTGGAAACACCATATATTTT	CASSPAADRSGNTIYF
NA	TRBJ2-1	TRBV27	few	TGTGCCAGCAGTTTAATTGGGAATGAGCAGTTCTTC	CASSLIGNEQFF
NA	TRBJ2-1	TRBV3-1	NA	TGTGCCAGCAGCCAAGACGGGGACTGGGCGTTCTTC	CASSQDGDWAFF
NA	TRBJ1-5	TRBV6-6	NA	TGTGCCAGCAGTCCTAATCAGCCCCAGCATTTT	CASSPNQPQHF
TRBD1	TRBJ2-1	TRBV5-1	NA	TGCGCCAGCAGCACAAACATCGGGACAGGGGAACGCGGGGACAATGAGCAGTTCTTC	CASSTNIGTGERGDNEQFF
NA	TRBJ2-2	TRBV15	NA	TGTGCCACCAGCCCTCGTCAGGACACCGGGGAGCTGTTTTTT	CATSPRQDTGELFF
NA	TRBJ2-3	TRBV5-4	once	TGTGCCACCCACGGGGCGGGCACAGATACGCAGTATTTT	CATHGAGTDTQYF
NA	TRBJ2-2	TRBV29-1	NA	TGCAGCGTTGTACGGGCGAACACCGGGGAGCTGTTTTTT	CSVVRANTGELFF
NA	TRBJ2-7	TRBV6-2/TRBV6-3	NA	TGTGCCAGCAGTTACTCGGATAGCGGCTCCTACGAGCAGTACTTC	CASSYSDSGSYEQYF
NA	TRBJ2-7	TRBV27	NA	TGTGCCAGCAGTCATGGGCTCGGAGCCTACGAGCAGTACTTC	CASSHGLGAYEQYF
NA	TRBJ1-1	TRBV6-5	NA	TGTGCCAGCAGTGCGACAGATTACACTGAAGCTTTCTTT	CASSATDYTEAFF
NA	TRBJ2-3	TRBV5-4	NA	TGTGCCAGCAGCTTGACAGGTACACGGACAGATACGCAGTATTTT	CASSLTGTRTDTQYF
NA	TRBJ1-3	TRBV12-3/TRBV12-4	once	TGTGCCAGCAGCCCTGACAGAAGCTCGGGAAACACCATATATTTT	CASSPDRSSGNTIYF